The 16 T cell receptor beta chains below were found in one sample sequenced in a study of cytomegalovirus exposure and HLA in healthy donors (dated by TCRdb to the late 2010s). The method behind the library was the immunoSEQ multiplex PCR assay. A mixture of 60 forward primers for TCR Vbeta segments and 13 reverse primers for TCR Jbeta segments was used in the multiplex PCR. This immuneACCESS table, as held by TCRdb, lists in-frame sequences with V and J called but not all clones. Of the missing ones, under half trace to an unresolved V gene in checked studies; the others have no known cause. Recorded for this sample are 150,000 to 200,000 clones; about three quarters of them occurred a single time. Jointly, the top ten make up 0.9% to 1.2% of the sample. The sample consisted of PBMCs. These receptors came from a middle-aged woman in good health and CMV-seronegative.

V is TRBV2 and J is TRBJ2-5; 7 bases are a match to TRBD2. CDR3 length: 21 residues. With V trimmed by 7 bases and J by 6 bases, 32 bases remained unmatched. CDR1 is SNHLY, CDR2 FYNNEI, per germline. CDR3 amino acids: CASTSLAGTANLLSGRQTQYF. CDR3 DNA sequence: TGTGCCAGCACCAGTCTTGCCGGGACGGCTAATCTTCTCTCCGGGAGGCAGACCCAGTACTTC.

The chain is built from TRBV5-8 and TRBJ1-5; 8 nucleotides match TRBD1. The trim removed 4 bases at V and 6 bases at J, leaving 3 bases unmatched. The CDR3 is 13 amino acids. CDR1 and CDR2 (germline): SGHTS, YDEGEE. The CDR3 DNA reads as TGTGCCAGCAGCACACAGGGGGGTCAGCCCCAGCATTTT. Protein: CASSTQGGQPQHF.

V and J are TRBV7-9 and TRBJ2-2, with D perhaps matching TRBD1 (6 bases). This CDR3 is built from 13 residues. The germline gives CDR1 SEHNR, CDR2 FQNEAQ (reference sequence). CDR3 bases: TGTTCCCCCGAGACAGGATCCACCGGGGAGCTGTTTTTT. It codes for CSPETGSTGELFF.

This clone was counted between two and nine times. The chain recombines TRBV6-5 with TRBJ2-7; D perhaps matches TRBD2 (7 bases). The germline CDR1 and CDR2 sequences are MNHEY and SVGAGI. V lost 6 bases to trimming and J lost 4 bases, with 19 bases between them. This CDR3 has 15 amino acids. This CDR3 is CASRPPGGRGYEQYF. DNA of the CDR3: TGTGCCAGCAGACCGCCGGGGGGCAGGGGATACGAGCAGTACTTC.

This clone appeared a single time. The chain joins TRBV28 to TRBJ2-7; 7 bases map to TRBD2. Germline CDR1 and CDR2: MDHEN and SYDVKM. CDR3 length: 13 residues. V dropped 6 bases and J dropped 4; count of bases not matched to a gene: 6. In DNA, the CDR3 is TGTGCCAGCAGACCTAGCGGAACTTACGAGCAGTACGTC. This sequence encodes CASRPSGTYEQYV.

The rearrangement joins TRBV5-6 to TRBJ1-1; D not resolved. CDR3 length: 14 amino acids. Germline V CDR1 and CDR2: SGHDT, YYEEEE. V lost 4 bases to trimming and J lost 5 bases, with 15 bases between them. CDR3 loop: CASSPTWSGTEAFF. Here the CDR3 DNA reads TGTGCCAGCAGCCCGACTTGGTCGGGGACTGAAGCTTTCTTT.

V and J are TRBV6-5 and TRBJ1-2; TRBD1 aligns across 8 bases. V dropped 1 base and J dropped 8; count of bases not matched to a gene: 6. This CDR3 is built from 14 residues. Germline CDR1 MNHEY, CDR2 SVGAGI. The chain's CDR3 is CASSYWDRTGGYTF. The CDR3 nucleotides are TGTGCCAGCAGTTACTGGGACAGGACGGGGGGCTACACCTTC.

V is TRBV7-3 and J is TRBJ2-1, with a possible D match to TRBD1 (6 bases). The germline gives CDR1 SGHTA, CDR2 FQGTGA. With 3 bases removed from V and 6 bases from J, the gap between germline ends came to 9 bases. This CDR3 has 13 residues. CDR3 DNA sequence: TGTGCCAGCAGCTTGGACAGACTCAATGAGCAGTTCTTC. Amino acid sequence: CASSLDRLNEQFF.

The V gene is TRBV19, the J gene TRBJ1-1; D is uncertain. CDR1 and CDR2 (germline): LNHDA, SQIVND (reference sequence). The length of the CDR3 is 13 residues. V was cut by 3 bases and J by 5 bases, with 10 bases left in between. Here the CDR3 reads CASSIARGTEAFF. CDR3 nucleotide sequence: TGTGCCAGTAGTATTGCCAGAGGGACTGAAGCTTTCTTT.

Only a few counts were recorded for this clone. The chain couples TRBV6-5 to TRBJ2-7, with D tentatively TRBD2 (5 bases). V gave up 8 bases and J gave up 3 bases, with 14 bases separating them. The CDR3 length is 13 residues. Looked up from germline, CDR1 is MNHEY and CDR2 is SVGAGI. The CDR3 loop reads CASSAGAFYEQYF. The CDR3 DNA follows: TGTGCCAGCTCCGCGGGCGCTTTCTACGAGCAGTACTTC.

The rearrangement joins TRBV23-1 to TRBJ2-7; D gene uncertain. TRBV23-1 counts as an open reading frame of uncertain function. The V end was cut by 4 bases, the J end by 3 bases, with 19 bases between. This CDR3 is built from 16 residues. CDR3 residues: CASSRSRPPIHYEQYV. DNA of the CDR3: TGCGCCAGCAGTCGCTCGAGGCCACCGATCCACTACGAGCAGTACGTC.

This chain links TRBV9 with TRBJ2-5; D is perhaps TRBD2 (6 bases). CDR1 SGDLS and CDR2 YYNGEE come from the germline V gene. There are 15 residues in the CDR3. V was shortened by 3 bases and J by 5 bases, with 17 bases between the two germline ends. The CDR3 loop is CASSAGGNPGETQYF. The CDR3 region has the DNA TGTGCCAGCAGCGCCGGCGGGAACCCGGGGGAGACCCAGTACTTC.

V is TRBV19 and J is TRBJ2-3, with 10 positions matching TRBD2. The CDR3 has 16 residues. With 0 bases clipped from V and 7 bases from J, the junction kept 7 bases outside the gene matches. Germline V gene lookup returns CDR1 LNHDA and CDR2 SQIVND (reference sequence). For the CDR3, the DNA is TGTGCCAGTAGTATAGAGGGACTAGCGCGGTCCAATACGCAGTATTTT. It specifies CASSIEGLARSNTQYF.

The chain carries TRBV19 and TRBJ1-3, with 7 bases identical to TRBD1. In germline, CDR1 is LNHDA, CDR2 SQIVND (reference sequence). V trimming: 9 bases; J trimming: 1 base; junction bases outside the gene matches: 9. The CDR3 is made up of 15 amino acids. In DNA, the CDR3 is TGTGCCAGCACAACGACAGGGTTATCTGGAAACACCATATATTTT. Amino acid sequence: CASTTTGLSGNTIYF. Full variable domain (missing parts from reference TRBV19 and TRBJ1-3): DGGITQSPKYLFRKEGQNVTLSCEQNLNHDAMYWYRQDPGQGLRLIYYSQIVNDFQKGDIAEGYSVSREKKESFPLTVTSAQKNPTAFYLCASTTTGLSGNTIYFGEGSWLTVV.

This clone came up a few times. The chain links TRBV7-2 to TRBJ2-1, with 7 positions matching TRBD2. The germline V gene has CDR1 SGHTA and CDR2 FQGNSA. The CDR3 extends over 17 amino acids. With V trimmed by 0 bases and J by 7 bases, 12 bases remained unmatched. CDR3: CASSLAIGSSGRNEQFF. CDR3 DNA: TGTGCCAGCAGCTTAGCGATTGGGTCTAGCGGTAGGAATGAGCAGTTCTTC.

V usage is TRBV29-1 and J usage is TRBJ1-5, with D possibly matching TRBD1 (5 bases). Trimming shortened V by 4 bases and J by 0 bases, and 22 bases separated the two germline ends. Germline lookup yields CDR1 SQVTM and CDR2 ANQGSEA. This CDR3 is 18 amino acids long. Here the CDR3 DNA reads TGCAGCGTTGTGGGGGAGGGAGGTACCTATAGTAGCAATCAGCCCCAGCATTTT. Translated: CSVVGEGGTYSSNQPQHF.